This T cell receptor beta chain was identified in a study of glioma-infiltrating T cells. Background on the study: Sequencing aimed for roughly 4.5- to 10-fold coverage of about a million peripheral T cells. Study-level points and caveats: Above-expected tissue-blood divergence occurred in all gliomas, most in low-grade ones.

TCR alpha and beta CDR3 regions were amplified from RNA using iRepertoire nested multiplex PCR. For one-step reverse transcription and amplification, roughly 100-400 ng of tissue mRNA or PBMC total RNA was used. One entry per CDR3 protein, called by TCRdb with MiXCR from the multiplex PCR reads. This table has about 400,000 distinct CDR3 sequences, approximately 42% appearing once. Trimming took 4 bases from V and 0 from J, leaving 15 bases between them. CDR1 ENHRY and CDR2 SYGVKD come from the germline V gene. This CDR3 region has 16 residues. Worth noting for this clonotype: What it recognizes is unknown.

The chain uses TRBV10-3 and TRBJ1-1; possible D gene TRBD1, 5 bases. This receptor was identified in a human donor with low-grade glioma or glioblastoma, undergoing nonglioma brain surgery, or in good health (not recorded which). Specimen: glioma tissue, nonneoplastic brain tissue, or PBMCs (not recorded which). As DNA, the CDR3 is TGTGCCATCAGTGGGACTCGGGACGGCTTGAACACTGAAGCTTTCTTT. It yields the protein CAISGTRDGLNTEAFF.